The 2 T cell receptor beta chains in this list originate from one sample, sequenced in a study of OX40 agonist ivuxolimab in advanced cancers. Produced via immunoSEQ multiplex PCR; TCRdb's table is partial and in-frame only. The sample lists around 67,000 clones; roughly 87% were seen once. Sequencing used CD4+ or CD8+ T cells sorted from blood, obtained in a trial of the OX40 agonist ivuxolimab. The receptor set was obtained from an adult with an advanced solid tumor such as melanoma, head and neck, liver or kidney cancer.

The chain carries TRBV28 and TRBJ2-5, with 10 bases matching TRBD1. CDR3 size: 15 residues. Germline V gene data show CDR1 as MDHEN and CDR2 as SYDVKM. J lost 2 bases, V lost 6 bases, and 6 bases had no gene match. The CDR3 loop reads CASRRTGGRQETQYF. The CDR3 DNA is TGTGCCAGCAGACGGACAGGGGGAAGACAAGAGACCCAGTACTTC.

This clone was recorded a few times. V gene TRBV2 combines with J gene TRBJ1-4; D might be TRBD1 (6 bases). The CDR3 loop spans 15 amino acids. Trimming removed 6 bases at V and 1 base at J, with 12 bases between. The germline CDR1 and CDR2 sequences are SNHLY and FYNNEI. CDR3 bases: TGTGCCAGCAGCCAAACGGGACAAACTAATGAAAAACTGTTTTTT. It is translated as CASSQTGQTNEKLFF.